The 21 T cell receptor beta chains below come from one sample, sequenced in a study of siplizumab effects on memory and regulatory T cells. Here immunoSEQ multiplex PCR was the method, and the copy in TCRdb shows in-frame clones only, minus some. In the table there are roughly 9,900 clones, about 40% of which are singletons. Cells from the mixed lymphocyte reaction were cocultured for more than 5 days at 37°C. No antigens are known for them. The sequencing sample was made of CFSE-low (dividing) CD4+ T cells sorted from an allogeneic mixed lymphocyte reaction. The receptor set was obtained from a human donor in good health; the cells came from an allogeneic mixed lymphocyte reaction.

The chain has TRBV19 and TRBJ2-5, with TRBD2 matching 11 bases. The length of the CDR3 is 18 residues. Germline V CDR1 and CDR2: LNHDA, SQIVND (reference sequence). V lost 3 bases to trimming and J lost 5 bases; unmatched junction nucleotides: 14. The CDR3 reads CASSMGGRGLAGGETQYF. The CDR3 nucleotides read TGTGCCAGTAGTATGGGAGGACGCGGACTAGCGGGTGGGGAGACCCAGTACTTC.

V usage is TRBV7-2 and J usage is TRBJ1-2, with 8 positions matching TRBD1. V was clipped by 6 bases and J by 5 bases; unmatched bases: 11. CDR1 is SGHTA and CDR2 is FQGNSA in the germline V gene. The CDR3 runs to 15 residues. CDR3 sequence: CASSSRDRRPYGYTF. CDR3 nucleotide sequence: TGTGCCAGCAGTTCACGGGACAGGCGGCCTTATGGCTACACCTTC. Together with reference TRBV7-2 and TRBJ1-2, the CDR3 gives the full variable domain: GAGVSQSPSNKVTEKGKDVELRCDPISGHTALYWYRQSLGQGLEFLIYFQGNSAPDKSGLPSDRFSAERTGGSVSTLTIQRTQQEDSAVYLCASSSRDRRPYGYTFGSGTRLTVV.

Only one count was recorded for this clone. A much bigger clone sits one base away, suggesting this may be a read error. The J gene is TRBJ1-4, the V gene TRBV29-1; D gene uncertain. The CDR3 runs to 15 residues. Germline V gene sequence: CDR1 SQVTM, CDR2 ANQGSEA. The CDR3 nucleotides read TGCAGCATTGAACAAGTCGATGGCAGACATGAAAAACTGTTTTTT. This gives the protein CSIEQVDGRHEKLFF. The complete variable domain, with remaining parts taken from reference TRBV29-1 and TRBJ1-4, reads SAVISQKPSRDICQRGTSLTIQCQVDSQVTMMFWYRQQPGQSLTLIATANQGSEATYESGFVIDKFPISRPNLTFSTLTVSNMSPEDSSIYLCSIEQVDGRHEKLFFGSGTQLSVL.

CDR3: CAWSVGLAGGRDTQYF. CDR3 in DNA: TGTGCCTGGAGTGTGGGACTAGCGGGAGGGAGGGATACGCAGTATTTT. The chain is built from TRBV30 and TRBJ2-3; TRBD2 matches 16 bases. V lost 0 bases, J lost 6 bases, and 3 bases stayed unmatched. Germline values: CDR1 GTSNPN, CDR2 SVGIG (reference sequence). The CDR3 has 16 amino acids.

Relative to its sample, this clone is medium-sized. The genes are TRBV27 and TRBJ1-1; 9 nucleotides line up with TRBD1. Per the germline V gene, CDR1 is MNHEY and CDR2 is SMNVEV (reference sequence). With 8 bases clipped from V and 2 bases from J, the junction kept 12 bases outside the gene matches. CDR3 length: 16 residues. CDR3 in DNA: TGTGCCAGCGGGGGCCGAACAGGGGGCCCAAACACTGAAGCTTTCTTT. It encodes CASGGRTGGPNTEAFF.

The chain recombines TRBV5-1 with TRBJ1-1, with TRBD1 matching 7 bases. After removal of 5 bases from V and 7 bases from J, the junction contained 8 bases not matched to a gene. CDR1 is SGHRS and CDR2 is YFSETQ in the germline V gene. The CDR3 runs to 13 residues. The CDR3: CASRSGTDNEAFF. DNA of the CDR3: TGCGCCAGCAGATCCGGGACAGACAATGAAGCTTTCTTT.

The V and J genes are TRBV5-1 and TRBJ2-3, with D possibly matching TRBD1 (6 bases). The CDR3 runs 15 residues. In germline, CDR1 is SGHRS, CDR2 YFSETQ. With 4 bases removed from V and 0 bases from J, the gap between germline ends came to 12 bases. The CDR3 DNA reads TGCGCCAGCAGCCCCCTAGGACAGAGCACAGATACGCAGTATTTT. It codes for CASSPLGQSTDTQYF.

This clone rates as medium-sized. The genes are TRBV7-9 and TRBJ1-3; TRBD1 agrees at 7 bases. Trimming at V came to 1 base and at J to 3 bases, leaving 0 bases not matched to a gene. Germline V gene sequence: CDR1 SEHNR, CDR2 FQNEAQ (reference sequence). This CDR3 region has 14 residues. The CDR3 nucleotides read TGTGCCAGCAGCTTAGACAGGGGTGGAAACACCATATATTTT. Translating it yields CASSLDRGGNTIYF.

Here the CDR3 DNA reads TGCAGCGTTGAAGCAGGGGAAAAACTGTTTTTT. Translating it yields CSVEAGEKLFF. The chain uses TRBV29-1 and TRBJ1-4; maybe TRBD1 (5 bases). Trimming left V 1 base short and J 8 bases short, with 5 bases between. Germline CDR1 reads SQVTM; CDR2 reads ANQGSEA. The CDR3 extends over 11 amino acids.

This clone was observed a handful of times. The V and J genes are TRBV19 and TRBJ1-5, with 8 nucleotides matching TRBD1. The trim removed 6 bases at V and 3 bases at J, leaving 7 bases unmatched. The germline V gene encodes CDR1 LNHDA and CDR2 SQIVND (reference sequence). This CDR3 contains 15 residues. Here the CDR3 reads CASSPQGAHNQPQHF. The CDR3 coding sequence is TGTGCCAGTAGCCCTCAGGGGGCGCACAATCAGCCCCAGCATTTT.

V gene TRBV29-1 combines with J gene TRBJ1-1; 7 bases fit TRBD1. J lost 4 bases, V lost 6 bases, and 8 bases had no gene match. The CDR3 extends over 13 amino acids. Germline V gives CDR1 SQVTM, CDR2 ANQGSEA. As DNA, the CDR3 is TGCAGCGTACAGGGGAATTTCGGCACTGAAGCTTTCTTT. Encoded protein: CSVQGNFGTEAFF.

In nucleotides, the CDR3 is TGTGCCAGCAGCTCCCGAAGACTAGCGGGTTTTCGGACCGGGGAGCTGTTTTTT. Its protein is CASSSRRLAGFRTGELFF. The rearrangement links TRBV5-6 to TRBJ2-2, with 10 bases lining up with TRBD2. In germline, CDR1 is SGHDT, CDR2 YYEEEE. The CDR3 is 18 amino acids. J lost 5 bases, V lost 3 bases, and 13 bases had no gene match.

This chain links TRBV11-2 with TRBJ2-7; D remains unclear. Germline V lookup: CDR1 SGHAT, CDR2 FQNNGV. The CDR3 contains 12 residues. Trimming pared 5 bases from V and 7 bases from J, leaving 12 bases between. CDR3 nucleotide sequence: TGTGCCAGCAGCCGATTTCCTACAGAGCAGTACTTC. Its protein product is CASSRFPTEQYF.

This chain links TRBV2 with TRBJ2-5, with D possibly being TRBD2 (6 bases). The CDR3 totals 12 residues. With 7 bases removed from V and 5 bases from J, the gap between germline ends came to 11 bases. The germline gives CDR1 SNHLY, CDR2 FYNNEI. CDR3 sequence: CASKRRVETQYF. The CDR3 DNA reads TGTGCCAGCAAACGGAGGGTTGAGACCCAGTACTTC.

The V call is TRBV15, the J call TRBJ1-6; D possibly corresponds to TRBD1 (5 bases). Trimming shortened V by 5 bases and J by 4 bases, and 12 bases separated the two germline ends. Germline V CDR1 and CDR2: LNHNV, YYDKDF (reference sequence). This CDR3 spans 15 amino acids. CDR3 in amino acids: CATSPRRGYNSPLHF. The CDR3, as DNA: TGTGCCACCAGCCCTAGACGGGGGTATAATTCACCCCTCCACTTT.

The chain uses TRBV7-9 and TRBJ2-3; D is possibly TRBD2 (6 bases). The germline CDR1 and CDR2 sequences are SEHNR and FQNEAQ (reference sequence). Between the trimmed V and J ends, which lost 2 bases and 3 bases, there was a span of 12 bases. The CDR3 consists of 15 residues. CDR3 protein: CASSLWREKTDTQYF. The CDR3 DNA is TGTGCCAGCAGCTTATGGAGGGAGAAAACAGATACGCAGTATTTT.

CDR3 sequence (DNA): TGTGCCTGGACTCTAGCGGGGTACAATGAGCAGTTCTTC. This encodes CAWTLAGYNEQFF. The chain combines TRBV30 with TRBJ2-1; the match to TRBD2 covers 9 bases. Germline V CDR1 and CDR2: GTSNPN, SVGIG (reference sequence). This CDR3 comprises 13 residues. The V and J ends lost 4 bases and 4 bases, in that order; junction bases with no gene match: 2.

The chain links TRBV7-3 to TRBJ1-2; possibly TRBD1 for D (5 bases). CDR3 length: 13 residues. Trimming stripped 3 bases from V and 8 bases from J, with 13 bases between. Per germline, CDR1 SGHTA and CDR2 FQGTGA. The CDR3 DNA sequence: TGTGCCAGCAGCTTTGGACGGGAGGGGGGCTACACCTTC. Protein sequence: CASSFGREGGYTF.

This clone turned up a few times. The V gene is TRBV29-1, the J gene TRBJ2-3; weak D call: TRBD1 (6 bases). Germline CDR1 SQVTM, CDR2 ANQGSEA. CDR3 length equals 11 residues. Trimming removed 6 bases from V and 9 bases from J, with 13 bases in between. In DNA form, the CDR3 reads TGCAGCGTGGCCGGGACACAGACGCAGTATTTT. Its translation is CSVAGTQTQYF.

The chain uses TRBV5-1 and TRBJ2-2, with D possibly matching TRBD1 (6 bases). Trimming shortened V by 2 bases and J by 5 bases, and 7 bases separated the two germline ends. The CDR3 contains 13 residues. Germline V gives CDR1 SGHRS, CDR2 YFSETQ. The CDR3 loop is CASSLQGTGELFF. In DNA form, the CDR3 reads TGCGCCAGCAGCTTACAGGGTACCGGGGAGCTGTTTTTT.

Only a few counts were recorded for this clone. This chain links TRBV4-1 with TRBJ1-1; D unresolved. The CDR3 covers 15 residues. With 0 bases removed from V and 0 bases from J, the gap between germline ends came to 8 bases. From germline, CDR1 is MGHRA and CDR2 YSYEKL. In nucleotides, the CDR3 is TGCGCCAGCAGCCAAGAGGAACGGATGAACACTGAAGCTTTCTTT. Residues: CASSQEERMNTEAFF.